This T cell receptor beta chain stems from a study of Tregs in tolerant kidney transplant recipients. Clones were read by immunoSEQ multiplex PCR, and TCRdb kept only the in-frame ones, dropping some. The sample lists 35,000 to 55,000 clones, about 90% occurring once. The junction had 10 bases not matched to a gene; V was cut back by 5 bases and J by 4 bases. CDR3 length equals 16 residues. Germline CDR1 and CDR2: SGHVS and FQNEAQ. The specimen was Tregs from blood. The sequence was obtained from a human donor in good health. This sequence joins TRBV7-8 and TRBJ2-3, with 9 bases that match TRBD2. Written as DNA, the CDR3 is TGTGCCAGCAGCGCGAGGGCTAGCGGGGCCCCAGATACGCAGTATTTT. Its protein product is CASSARASGAPDTQYF.